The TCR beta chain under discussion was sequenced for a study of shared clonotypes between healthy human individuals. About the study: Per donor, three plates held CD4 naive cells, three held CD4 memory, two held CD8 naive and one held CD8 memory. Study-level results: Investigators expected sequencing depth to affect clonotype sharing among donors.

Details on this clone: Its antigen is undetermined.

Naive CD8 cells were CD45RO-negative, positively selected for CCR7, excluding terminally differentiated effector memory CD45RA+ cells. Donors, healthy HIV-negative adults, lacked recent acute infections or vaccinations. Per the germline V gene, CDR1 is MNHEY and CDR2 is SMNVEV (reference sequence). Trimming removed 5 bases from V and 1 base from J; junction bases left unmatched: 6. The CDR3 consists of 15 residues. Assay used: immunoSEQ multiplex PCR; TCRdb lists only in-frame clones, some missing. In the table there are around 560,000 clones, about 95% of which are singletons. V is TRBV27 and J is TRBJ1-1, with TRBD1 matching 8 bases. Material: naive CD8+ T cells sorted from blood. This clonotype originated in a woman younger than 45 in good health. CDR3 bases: TGTGCCAGCAGTGCAGGACAGGGAGCGAACACTGAAGCTTTCTTT. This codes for CASSAGQGANTEAFF.